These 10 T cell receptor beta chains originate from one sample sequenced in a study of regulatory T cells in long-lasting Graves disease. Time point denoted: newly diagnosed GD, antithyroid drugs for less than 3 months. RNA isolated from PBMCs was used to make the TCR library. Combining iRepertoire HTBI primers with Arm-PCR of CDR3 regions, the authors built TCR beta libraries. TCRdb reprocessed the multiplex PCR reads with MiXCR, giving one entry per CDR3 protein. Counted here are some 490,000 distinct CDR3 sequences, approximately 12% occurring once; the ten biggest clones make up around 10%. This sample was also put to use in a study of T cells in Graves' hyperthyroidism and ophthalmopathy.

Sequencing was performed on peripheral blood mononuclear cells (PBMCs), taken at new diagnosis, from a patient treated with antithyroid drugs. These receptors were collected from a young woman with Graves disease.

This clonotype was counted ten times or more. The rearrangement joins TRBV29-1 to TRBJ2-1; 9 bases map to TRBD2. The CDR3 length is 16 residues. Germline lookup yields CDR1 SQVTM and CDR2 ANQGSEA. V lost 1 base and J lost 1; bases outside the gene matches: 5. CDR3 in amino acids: CSVEGPAGGSYNEQFF. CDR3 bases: TGCAGCGTTGAAGGTCCCGCGGGGGGGTCCTACAATGAGCAGTTCTTC.

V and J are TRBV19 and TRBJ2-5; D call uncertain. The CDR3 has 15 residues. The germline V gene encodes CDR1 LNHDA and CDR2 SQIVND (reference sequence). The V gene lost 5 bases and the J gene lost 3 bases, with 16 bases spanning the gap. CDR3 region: CASSADETQKETQYF. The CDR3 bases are TGTGCCAGTAGTGCTGACGAAACGCAGAAAGAGACCCAGTACTTC.

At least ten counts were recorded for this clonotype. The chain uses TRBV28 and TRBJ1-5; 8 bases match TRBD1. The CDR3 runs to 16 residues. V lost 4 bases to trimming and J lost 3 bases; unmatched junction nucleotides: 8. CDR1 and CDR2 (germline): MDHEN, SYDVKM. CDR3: CASSSPQGASNQPQHF. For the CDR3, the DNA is TGTGCCAGCAGTTCCCCTCAGGGGGCGTCCAATCAGCCCCAGCATTTT.

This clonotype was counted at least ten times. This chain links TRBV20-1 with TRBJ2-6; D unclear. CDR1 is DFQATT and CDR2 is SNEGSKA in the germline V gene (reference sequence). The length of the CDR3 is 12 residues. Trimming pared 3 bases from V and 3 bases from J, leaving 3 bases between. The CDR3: CSASRGANVLTF. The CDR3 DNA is TGCAGTGCTAGCCGTGGGGCCAACGTCCTGACTTTC.

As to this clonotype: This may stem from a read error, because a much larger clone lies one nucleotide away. In DNA form, the CDR3 reads TGTGCCAGCAGATCATATGGACTAGCGGGACTCGCAGATACGCAGTATTTT. It specifies CASRSYGLAGLADTQYF. This chain connects TRBV6-1 to TRBJ2-3; 12 positions agree with TRBD2. Looked up from germline, CDR1 is MNHNS and CDR2 is SASEGT. This CDR3 has 17 residues. Trimming took 6 bases from V and 4 from J; bases not matched to a gene: 11.

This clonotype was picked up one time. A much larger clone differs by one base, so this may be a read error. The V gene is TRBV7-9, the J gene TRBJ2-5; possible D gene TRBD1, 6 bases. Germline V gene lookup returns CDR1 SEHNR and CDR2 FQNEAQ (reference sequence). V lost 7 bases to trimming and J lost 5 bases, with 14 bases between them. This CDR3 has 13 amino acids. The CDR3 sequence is CASNQGFLETQYF. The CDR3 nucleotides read TGTGCCAGCAACCAGGGGTTTCTCGAGACCCAGTACTTC.

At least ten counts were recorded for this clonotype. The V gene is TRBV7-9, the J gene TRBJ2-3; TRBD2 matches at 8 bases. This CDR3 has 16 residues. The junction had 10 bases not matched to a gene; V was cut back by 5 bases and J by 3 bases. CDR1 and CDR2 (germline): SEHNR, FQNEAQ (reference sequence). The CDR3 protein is CASSPWTSLITDTQYF. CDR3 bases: TGTGCCAGCAGCCCCTGGACTAGCCTGATTACAGATACGCAGTATTTT.

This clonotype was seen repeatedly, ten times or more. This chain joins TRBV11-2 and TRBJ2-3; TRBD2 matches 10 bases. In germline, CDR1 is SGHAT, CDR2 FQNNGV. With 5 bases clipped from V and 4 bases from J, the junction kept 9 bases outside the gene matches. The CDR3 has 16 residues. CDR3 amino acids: CASSPSGSAVPDTQYF. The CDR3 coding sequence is TGTGCCAGCAGCCCTAGCGGGAGCGCAGTCCCAGATACGCAGTATTTT.

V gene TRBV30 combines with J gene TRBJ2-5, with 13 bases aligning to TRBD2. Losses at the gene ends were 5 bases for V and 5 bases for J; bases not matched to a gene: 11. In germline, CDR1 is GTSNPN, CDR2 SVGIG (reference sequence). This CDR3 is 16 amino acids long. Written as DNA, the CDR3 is TGTGCCTGGGCTAAAGAACTAGCGGGAGGGCCTGAGACCCAGTACTTC. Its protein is CAWAKELAGGPETQYF.

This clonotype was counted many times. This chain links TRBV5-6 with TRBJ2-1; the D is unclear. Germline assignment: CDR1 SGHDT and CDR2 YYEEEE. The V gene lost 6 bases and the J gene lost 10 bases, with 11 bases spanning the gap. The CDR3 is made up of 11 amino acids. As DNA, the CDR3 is TGTGCCAGCACCTCAAAAGGGGAGCAGTTCTTC. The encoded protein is CASTSKGEQFF.